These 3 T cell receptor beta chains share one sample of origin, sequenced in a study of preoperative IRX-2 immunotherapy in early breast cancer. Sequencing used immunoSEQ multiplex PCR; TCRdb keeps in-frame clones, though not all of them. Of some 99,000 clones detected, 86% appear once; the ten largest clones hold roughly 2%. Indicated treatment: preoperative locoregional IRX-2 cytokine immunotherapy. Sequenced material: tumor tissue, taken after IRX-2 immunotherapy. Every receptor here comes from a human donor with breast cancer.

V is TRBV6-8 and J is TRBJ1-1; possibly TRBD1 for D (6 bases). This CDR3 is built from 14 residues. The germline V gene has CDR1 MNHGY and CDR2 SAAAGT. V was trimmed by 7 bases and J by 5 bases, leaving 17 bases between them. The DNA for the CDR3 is TGTGCCAGCAACCCTGGGGGGGGGCGGACTGAAGCTTTCTTT. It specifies CASNPGGGRTEAFF.

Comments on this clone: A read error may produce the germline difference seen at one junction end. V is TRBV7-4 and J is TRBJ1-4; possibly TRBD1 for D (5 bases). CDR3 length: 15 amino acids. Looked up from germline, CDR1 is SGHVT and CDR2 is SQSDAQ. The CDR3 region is CASSVAGGLNEKLFF. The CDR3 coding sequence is TGTGCCAGCAGCGTAGCGGGGGGACTTAATGAAAAACTGTTTTTT.

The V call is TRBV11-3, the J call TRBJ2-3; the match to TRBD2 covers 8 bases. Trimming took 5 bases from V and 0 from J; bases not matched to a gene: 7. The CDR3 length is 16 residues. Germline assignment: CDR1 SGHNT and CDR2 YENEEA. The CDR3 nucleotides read TGTGCCAGCAGCCCCCGGACTAGCTGGAGCACAGATACGCAGTATTTT. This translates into CASSPRTSWSTDTQYF.